Detailed here is one T cell receptor beta chain. Its cognate antigen has yet to be identified. A single base is all that separates this from a far larger clone, so a read error is likely. This specimen comes from a study of read filtering for tumor transcriptome and immune sequencing (TCRdb year 2020). Describing the broader study: The cohort was composed of 16 to 20 male and roughly 13 female patients, with a mean age of roughly 70 years and an age range of roughly 40 to 80. By revised international staging, eight or nine patients were R-ISS I, 15 to 20 were R-ISS II and roughly 7 were R-ISS III. Whole-transcriptome libraries were prepared with the TruSeq RNA Access Library Prep Kit after DNase treatment. TCR-region mapped reads per sample ranged from about 4.05 to 11 million with IR-seq versus only roughly 75 to 1273 with RNA-seq. The study compared TCR repertoires from targeted immune repertoire sequencing and bulk whole-transcriptome sequencing run on the same bone marrow samples. One of the main goals was to work out a read-filtering strategy for immune repertoire data, in particular whether clonotypes backed by only a single read should be removed.

CDR1 and CDR2 were assigned from the germline V gene as MNHEY and SVGAGI. V lost 7 bases and J lost 6 bases, and the count of bases not matched to a germline gene is 8. The CDR3, cysteine through phenylalanine, is 14 amino acids long. Here the CDR3 DNA is all that survives: 42 bases in frame from base 1. Bone marrow was sampled from every patient at the time of active disease. Isolation of bone marrow mononuclear cells was performed by Ficoll-Hypaque density gradient centrifugation. CD138-negative cells were obtained by negative selection after labeling with CD138 magnetic microbeads on a MACS separator, removing myeloma plasma cells. Flow cytometry on an Attune NxT with CD138 antibodies was used to check the purity of the isolated cells. Total RNA was extracted using TRIzol reagent and was quantified on a NanoDrop spectrophotometer. For each patient, paired RNA-seq and IR-seq were run on the CD138-negative bone marrow sample from that patient.

TCR libraries were constructed from approximately 390 ng RNA using the Immunoverse kit, and molecular barcoded adaptors covering alpha/delta and beta/gamma chains were employed. The same RNA used for transcriptome sequencing was used for TCR library preparation. Sequencing of TCR libraries was carried out on an Illumina HiSeq 4000 with 2 x 150 cycles. Processing in the source paper ran as follows. With MiXCR, TCR reads were aligned to human V, D, J and C references and assembled into CDR3 clonotypes, with quality filtering and error correction included. The tcR package in R was used for analysis of clonotype counts and gene usage diversity. Raw mapping reads were checked after the RNA-seq reads had been mapped by STAR aligner version 2.5.3a onto the human GRCh37 genome. To test how sequencing depth affected the clonotypes detected, IR-seq fastq files were randomly downsampled with Seqtk 1.3. Clones were called with MiXCR by TCRdb after fastp trimmed the public reads at Q25, and only in-frame beta chains were retained. Rows merge per CDR3 protein into single entries with the most common DNA and genes. TCRdb's processing, not the authors', yielded these V and J calls. For this sample the table gives 11,000 to 15,000 distinct CDR3 sequences, of which roughly 22% were detected only once. Over 75% of the sample rests with the top ten.

Paper-wide results and their limitations: The sorted CD138-negative fraction was composed of a mixed bone marrow immune population rather than of purified T cells. Removing single-read clonotypes increased the correlation between IR-seq and RNA-seq shared clonotype proportions. Single-read clonotypes made up roughly 80% of clonotypes but only 3% to 4.5% of total reads in IR-seq, compared with 65% to 75% of clonotypes and more than 40% of reads in RNA-seq. Compared with RNA-seq, IR-seq captured clonotypes at much higher depth and more reliably, and a smaller IR-seq throughput was enough to identify most shared clonotypes.

The specimen was a population of CD138-negative cells sorted from bone marrow. The cell subset or site label, as the study defines it: bone marrow mononuclear cells depleted of CD138+ plasma/myeloma cells by negative magnetic selection. Recombination joined TRBV6-5 with TRBJ2-1, and 8 junctional nucleotides match TRBD2. The receptor was derived from a donor aged 40 or over with multiple myeloma. The DNA sequence is as follows: TGTGCCAGCAACGACGGGAGGGCCCCCAATGAGCAGTTCTTC. This translates into CASNDGRAPNEQFF.